This TCR beta chain originates from a study of blood T cell repertoires in COVID-19. Study information: T cells, B-cell-depleted T cells, or PBMCs supplied cDNA or gDNA.

Original processing notes: Estimation of nucleated cell counts was performed using reference gene primer amplification. Using immunoSEQ multiplex PCR, the repertoire was profiled, and TCRdb retains in-frame clones only, with some absent. V and J calls plus clone size are reproduced from that table; the DNA served to infer D and trimming. This repertoire shows about 12,000 clones, more than 80% found once; its top ten account for about 5.2%. The V segment lost 2 bases and the J segment 5 bases; nucleotides outside the gene matches: 9. Germline CDR1 SGHRS, CDR2 YFSETQ. The CDR3 is made up of 16 amino acids.

The rearrangement joins TRBV5-1 to TRBJ2-5, with TRBD2 identical over 10 bases. The receptor comes from a human donor in a cohort sampled during active COVID-19. Sequences were obtained from peripheral blood. The CDR3 nucleotides read TGCGCCAGCAGCTTCTCGTTAGCGGGAGGAAGGGAGACCCAGTACTTC. Translation: CASSFSLAGGRETQYF.